These 7 T cell receptor beta chains were sequenced from one sample in a study of blood T cell repertoires in COVID-19. The method was immunoSEQ multiplex PCR; TCRdb's version includes in-frame clones alone and lacks a portion of them. The table includes over 95,000 clones, 70% to 90% detected once. Sequenced input: peripheral blood. These receptors came from a man between 40 and 49 years old with acute or convalescent COVID-19.

DNA of the CDR3: TGCGCCAGCAGCCAAGATCGAGGCAGGGGACGTGAAAAACTGTTTTTT. The encoded protein is CASSQDRGRGREKLFF. V usage is TRBV4-3 and J usage is TRBJ1-4; TRBD1 is a possible D gene (6 bases). CDR3 size: 16 residues. Trimming removed 0 bases from V and 7 bases from J, with 15 bases in between. Per germline, CDR1 LGHNA and CDR2 YSLEER.

The V and J genes are TRBV6-5 and TRBJ1-6; tentatively, D is TRBD1 (6 bases). CDR1 is MNHEY and CDR2 is SVGAGI in the germline V gene. The V end lost 4 bases, the J end lost 5 bases, and 15 bases lay between the germline ends. CDR3 length: 16 residues. The CDR3 reads CASSLGGAGNNSPLHF. The DNA of the CDR3 is TGTGCCAGCAGTTTGGGGGGGGCGGGTAATAATTCACCCCTCCACTTT.

The rearrangement links TRBV19 to TRBJ2-3; perhaps TRBD2 as D (7 bases). This CDR3 region has 18 residues. Per the germline V gene, CDR1 is LNHDA and CDR2 is SQIVND (reference sequence). The V and J ends lost 7 bases and 2 bases respectively, with 25 bases between them. DNA for the CDR3: TGTGCCAGTACCGACGACAACGGGGGGCCGAAGATCACAGATACGCAGTATTTT. Translated: CASTDDNGGPKITDTQYF.

This chain uses TRBV5-1 with TRBJ1-3; D may be TRBD1 (5 bases). Germline CDR1 and CDR2: SGHRS and YFSETQ. Trimming took 2 bases from V and 2 from J, leaving 8 bases between them. This CDR3 is 14 amino acids long. The CDR3 loop is CASSFSGAGNTIYF. The CDR3 DNA sequence: TGCGCCAGCAGCTTCTCGGGGGCTGGAAACACCATATATTTT.

The V call is TRBV19, the J call TRBJ1-2; 10 bases align to TRBD1. This CDR3 comprises 13 residues. CDR1 is LNHDA, CDR2 SQIVND, per germline (reference sequence). Losses at the gene ends were 6 bases for V and 4 bases for J; bases not matched to a gene: 2. CDR3 loop: CASRTGGAYGYTF. CDR3 sequence (DNA): TGTGCCAGTAGGACAGGGGGCGCCTATGGCTACACCTTC.

This chain links TRBV4-1 with TRBJ2-7; TRBD2 aligns across 16 bases. CDR1 is MGHRA, CDR2 YSYEKL, per germline. There are 16 residues in the CDR3. After removal of 4 bases from V and 4 bases from J, the junction contained 4 bases not matched to a gene. CDR3 protein: CASSRRGLAGGYEQYF. CDR3 sequence (DNA): TGCGCCAGCAGCCGAAGGGGACTAGCGGGGGGGTACGAGCAGTACTTC.

This chain connects TRBV4-1 to TRBJ1-4, with D unclear. The germline V gene encodes CDR1 MGHRA and CDR2 YSYEKL. V was trimmed by 3 bases and J by 7 bases, leaving 21 bases between them. The CDR3 covers 17 residues. Here the CDR3 reads CASSHPPTGKLSEKLFF. The CDR3 DNA is TGCGCCAGCAGCCACCCCCCGACCGGGAAACTGAGTGAAAAACTGTTTTTT.